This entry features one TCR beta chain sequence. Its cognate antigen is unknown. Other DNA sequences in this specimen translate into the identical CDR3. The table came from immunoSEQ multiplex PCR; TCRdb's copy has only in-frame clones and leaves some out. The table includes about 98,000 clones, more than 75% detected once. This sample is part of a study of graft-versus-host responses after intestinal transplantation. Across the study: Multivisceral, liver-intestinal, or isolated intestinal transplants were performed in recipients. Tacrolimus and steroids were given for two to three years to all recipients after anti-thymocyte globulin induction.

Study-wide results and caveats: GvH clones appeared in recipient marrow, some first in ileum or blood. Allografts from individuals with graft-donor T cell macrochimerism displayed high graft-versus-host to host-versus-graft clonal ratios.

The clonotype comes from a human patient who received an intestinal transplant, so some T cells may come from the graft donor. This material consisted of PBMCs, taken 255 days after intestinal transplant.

The CDR3 DNA reads TGTGCCAGCAGTTTTGGCTACGAGCAGTACTTC. Translated, it gives CASSFGYEQYF. The gene calls are TRBV28 and TRBJ2-7, with D hard to call. Germline V CDR1 and CDR2: MDHEN, SYDVKM. V was shortened by 3 bases and J by 3 bases, with 3 bases between the two germline ends. The CDR3 covers 11 residues.